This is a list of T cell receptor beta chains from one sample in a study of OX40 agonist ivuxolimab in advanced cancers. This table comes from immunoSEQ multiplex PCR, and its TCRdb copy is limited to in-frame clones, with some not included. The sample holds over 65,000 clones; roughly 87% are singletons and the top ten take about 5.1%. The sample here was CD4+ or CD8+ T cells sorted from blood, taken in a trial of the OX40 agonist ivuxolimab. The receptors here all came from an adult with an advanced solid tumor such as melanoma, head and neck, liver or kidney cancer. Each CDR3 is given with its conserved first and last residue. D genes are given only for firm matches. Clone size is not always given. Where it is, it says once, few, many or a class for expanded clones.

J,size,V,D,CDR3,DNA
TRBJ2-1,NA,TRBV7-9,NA,CASSLVALGSNEQFF,TGTGCCAGCAGCTTAGTTGCGTTAGGCTCCAATGAGCAGTTCTTC
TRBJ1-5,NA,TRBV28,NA,CASSLGQGRQPQHF,TGTGCCAGCAGTTTAGGGCAGGGACGGCAGCCCCAGCATTTT
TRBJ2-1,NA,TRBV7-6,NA,CASSLKTTGIPDEQFF,TGTGCCAGCAGCTTAAAAACGACAGGTATTCCGGATGAGCAGTTCTTC
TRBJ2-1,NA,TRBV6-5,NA,CASARGGEQFF,TGTGCCAGCGCGAGGGGAGGAGAGCAGTTCTTC
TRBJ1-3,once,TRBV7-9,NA,CASSLGDPGTSGNTIYF,TGTGCCAGCAGCTTAGGTGACCCGGGAACCTCTGGAAACACCATATATTTT
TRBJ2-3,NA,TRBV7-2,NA,CASTFLGTQYF,TGTGCCAGCACCTTCCTCGGCACGCAGTATTTT
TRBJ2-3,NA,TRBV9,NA,CASSVGVESTDTQYF,TGTGCCAGCAGCGTGGGGGTCGAAAGCACAGATACGCAGTATTTT
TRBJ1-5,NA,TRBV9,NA,CASSASGIPQPQHF,TGTGCCAGCAGCGCCTCGGGGATCCCGCAGCCCCAGCATTTT
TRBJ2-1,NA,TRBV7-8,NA,CASSLERGHVAGFSYNEQFF,TGTGCCAGCAGCTTAGAAAGGGGGCATGTAGCGGGATTCTCCTACAATGAGCAGTTCTTC
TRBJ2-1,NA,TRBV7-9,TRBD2,CASSTTSGRAWNEQFF,TGTGCCAGCAGCACGACTAGCGGGAGGGCCTGGAATGAGCAGTTCTTC
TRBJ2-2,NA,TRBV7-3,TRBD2,CASSPGLATGELFF,TGTGCCAGCAGCCCGGGACTAGCAACCGGGGAGCTGTTTTTT
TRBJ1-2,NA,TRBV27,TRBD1,CASSSRQGANGYTF,TGTGCCAGCAGTTCGCGACAGGGGGCCAATGGCTACACCTTC
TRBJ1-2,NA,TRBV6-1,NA,CASRTGTNYGYTF,TGTGCCAGCCGCACAGGTACTAACTATGGCTACACCTTC
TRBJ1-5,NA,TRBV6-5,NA,CASSPLVELNQPQHF,TGTGCCAGCAGCCCCTTAGTGGAGTTGAATCAGCCCCAGCATTTT
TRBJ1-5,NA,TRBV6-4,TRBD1,CASSDSPGGIGQPQHF,TGTGCCAGCAGTGACTCGCCAGGGGGCATTGGTCAGCCCCAGCATTTT
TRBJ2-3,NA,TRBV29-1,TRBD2,CSAAGAGEDASTDTQYF,TGCAGCGCCGCGGGAGCGGGGGAAGACGCTAGCACAGATACGCAGTATTTT
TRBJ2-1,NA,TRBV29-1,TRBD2,CSVEGGRAREQFF,TGCAGCGTGGAGGGCGGGAGGGCAAGAGAGCAGTTCTTC
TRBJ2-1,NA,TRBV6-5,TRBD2,CASSSQAGGYNEQFF,TGTGCCAGCAGTTCCCAAGCGGGGGGATACAATGAGCAGTTCTTC
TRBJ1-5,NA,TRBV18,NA,CASSPGQTRPQHF,TGTGCCAGCTCCCCGGGACAAACGAGGCCCCAGCATTTT
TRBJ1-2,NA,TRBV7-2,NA,CASSLRRTNYGYTF,TGTGCCAGCAGCTTACGCAGGACAAACTATGGCTACACCTTC
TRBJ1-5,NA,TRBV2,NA,CASSERAGNQPQHF,TGTGCCAGCAGTGAACGGGCAGGGAATCAGCCCCAGCATTTT
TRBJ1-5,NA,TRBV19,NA,CASTTLGRGVGQPQHF,TGTGCCAGTACCACCCTAGGTAGGGGAGTTGGTCAGCCCCAGCATTTT